A selection of T cell receptor beta chains follows, all from one sample in a study of blood T cells in healthy people across ages. TCRdb reprocessed the 5' RACE reads via MiXCR and lists one record per CDR3 protein. This table holds about 1.6 million distinct CDR3 sequences, roughly 32% found once. The source material was blood. These receptors all come from a woman in her thirties in good health. The CDR3 runs from the conserved cysteine through the conserved F or W. Each record gives: J gene, clone size, V gene, D gene, CDR3 DNA, CDR3 protein. A D gene is named only where the DNA matches it firmly. Not all rows give a size; the values are once, few, many and, for expanded clones, a class.

TRBJ2-6 | - | TRBV6-1 | - | TGTGCCAGCATCGACGCCAGCTCTGGGGCCAACGTCCTGACTTTC | CASIDASSGANVLTF
TRBJ1-2 | few | TRBV7-2 | - | TGTGCCAGCAGCTTAGCAGCAGGGTTTCACTATGGCTACACCTTC | CASSLAAGFHYGYTF
TRBJ2-1 | - | TRBV14 | TRBD2 | TGTGCCAGCAGCCAAGATCAGGCTAGCGGGAGGGGGAATGAGCAGTTCTTC | CASSQDQASGRGNEQFF
TRBJ2-3 | - | TRBV9 | - | TGTGCCACCCAGCGGGTCGTAATTAGCACAGATACGCAGTATTTT | CATQRVVISTDTQYF
TRBJ2-7 | few | TRBV4-1 | - | TGCGCCAGCAGCCAAGATTGGGGGAAGGAGCAGTACTTC | CASSQDWGKEQYF
TRBJ1-4 | many | TRBV10-3 | - | TGTGCCATCAGTGAGTCGAGGAAATCAACGGTGGATGAAAAACTGTTTTTT | CAISESRKSTVDEKLFF
TRBJ2-1 | - | TRBV20-1 | - | TGCAGTGCTAGCCGGGCGGGGATACTCAATGAGCAGTTCTTC | CSASRAGILNEQFF
TRBJ2-5 | - | TRBV28 | - | TGTGCCAGCATCCCGGGAAGTTTGGGACAAGAGACCCAGTACTTC | CASIPGSLGQETQYF
TRBJ2-7 | - | TRBV6-1 | - | TGTGCCAGCAGTCCGGGGGCCACGAACCCCTACGAGCAGTACTTC | CASSPGATNPYEQYF
TRBJ1-2 | - | TRBV20-1 | TRBD1 | TGCAGTACTAGAGGACCGGGACAGGGGGGCGGCTATGGCTACACCTTC | CSTRGPGQGGGYGYTF
TRBJ2-1 | few | TRBV27 | TRBD2 | TGTGCCAGCACCGTAGCGGGCCAGGGCTATGAGCAGTTCTTC | CASTVAGQGYEQFF
TRBJ2-5 | few | TRBV2 | - | TGTGCCAGCAGTCCCGTGGGGTCCCCTCAAGAGACCCAGTACTTC | CASSPVGSPQETQYF
TRBJ1-2 | many | TRBV7-2 | TRBD1 | TGTGCCAGCAGCGTTGGACAGGGCTATGGCTACACCTTC | CASSVGQGYGYTF
TRBJ2-7 | few | TRBV4-1 | - | TGCGCCAGCAGCCAAGGGGGGTGGCTCTTAGGCTACGAGCAGTACTTC | CASSQGGWLLGYEQYF